The 14 T cell receptor beta chains reported below all come from one sample, sequenced in a study of T cell responses to AZD1222 COVID-19 vaccine. TCRdb keeps only in-frame clones here, not all; method: immunoSEQ multiplex PCR. The sample contains some 190,000 clones, around 90% of which appear only once. This specimen was peripheral blood, taken 28 days after the second AZD1222 dose. The receptor set was obtained from an adult who received the AZD1222 COVID-19 vaccine.

The chain employs TRBV28 and TRBJ1-2, with D possibly TRBD1 on 6 matching bases. The CDR3 is made up of 14 amino acids. The V gene's germline CDR1 is MDHEN and CDR2 SYDVKM. With 7 bases removed from V and 4 bases from J, the gap between germline ends came to 16 bases. The DNA of the CDR3 is TGTGCCAGCATCAGGGGAGATCGGGGCTATGGCTACACCTTC. As protein: CASIRGDRGYGYTF.

V gene TRBV4-3 combines with J gene TRBJ2-7; D perhaps matches TRBD2 (5 bases). The length of the CDR3 is 14 residues. The V end lost 4 bases, the J end lost 2 bases, and 12 bases lay between the germline ends. The V gene's germline CDR1 is LGHNA and CDR2 YSLEER. The CDR3 DNA sequence: TGCGCCAGCAGCCCAACCGGGGAAACCTACGAGCAGTACTTC. Amino acids: CASSPTGETYEQYF.

The chain has TRBV19 and TRBJ2-7; tentative D call: TRBD1 (6 bases). The CDR3 runs to 17 residues. Trimming pared 5 bases from V and 5 bases from J, leaving 25 bases between. The germline V gene encodes CDR1 LNHDA and CDR2 SQIVND (reference sequence). CDR3 nucleotide sequence: TGTGCCAGTAGTCCTCTATTAGGGGGAGCTAGTCCCCACGAGCAGTACTTC. Protein: CASSPLLGGASPHEQYF.

This chain connects TRBV5-1 to TRBJ1-1, with D perhaps matching TRBD1 (6 bases). The germline V and J ends were trimmed by 9 bases and 3 bases, with 9 bases remaining between them. CDR1 and CDR2 (germline): SGHRS, YFSETQ. The CDR3 spans 11 residues. CDR3 DNA: TGCGCCACCAAGGGGGACACTGAAGCTTTCTTT. Its translation: CATKGDTEAFF.

This clone was found once. This chain uses TRBV6-6 with TRBJ1-2; no firm D call. The V gene lost 2 bases and the J gene lost 8 bases, with 15 bases spanning the gap. The CDR3 has 14 amino acids. The germline V gene encodes CDR1 MNHNY and CDR2 SVGAGI (reference sequence). The CDR3 nucleotides are TGTGCCAGCAGTTACACGGAGGATGTGGGGGGCTACACCTTC. Translated: CASSYTEDVGGYTF.

The chain carries TRBV3-1 (or the pseudogene TRBV3-2) and TRBJ1-5; TRBD1 aligns across 8 bases. From germline, CDR1 is LGHDT and CDR2 YNNKEL (reference sequence). This CDR3 is built from 17 residues. The V gene end was trimmed by 0 bases and the J gene end by 5 bases; junction bases not matched to a gene: 9. CDR3: CASSQDRTGQGDQPQHF. The DNA of the CDR3 is TGTGCCAGCAGCCAAGATCGGACAGGACAGGGTGATCAGCCCCAGCATTTT.

This chain's CDR3 is CASSPGGYKQYF. Written as DNA, the CDR3 is TGTGCCAGCAGCCCCGGCGGTTATAAGCAGTACTTC. This chain connects TRBV6-5 to TRBJ2-7; no firm D call. Germline CDR1 and CDR2: MNHEY and SVGAGI. The CDR3 runs to 12 residues. V lost 6 bases to trimming and J lost 8 bases, with 14 bases between them.

The rearrangement joins TRBV18 to TRBJ2-3, with D unresolved. The CDR3 runs to 14 residues. Trimming removed 2 bases from V and 4 bases from J, with 10 bases in between. Germline values: CDR1 KGHSH, CDR2 LQKENI. CDR3 region: CASSPTAIPDTQYF. CDR3 sequence (DNA): TGTGCCAGCTCACCAACCGCGATCCCAGATACGCAGTATTTT.

The genes are TRBV3-1 (or the pseudogene TRBV3-2) and TRBJ1-2; no definite D call. The germline gives CDR1 LGHDT, CDR2 YNNKEL (reference sequence). V was pared by 5 bases and J by 7 bases, with 8 bases between. The CDR3 consists of 11 residues. The CDR3 protein is CASSGELGYTF. The CDR3 nucleotides read TGTGCCAGCAGCGGGGAGCTTGGCTACACCTTC.

The gene calls are TRBV7-2 and TRBJ2-1; D call uncertain. Germline CDR1 SGHTA, CDR2 FQGNSA. Deletions cut 4 bases from V and 9 bases from J, with 10 bases between. The CDR3 has 12 residues. CDR3 loop: CASSWRGGEQFF. The CDR3 DNA follows: TGTGCCAGCAGCTGGCGCGGCGGTGAGCAGTTCTTC.

J is TRBJ1-2 and V is TRBV6-5; 9 nucleotides agree with TRBD1. Germline V gene data show CDR1 as MNHEY and CDR2 as SVGAGI. V shed 5 bases and J 0 bases; nucleotides not matched to a gene: 4. The CDR3 spans 15 residues. DNA of the CDR3: TGTGCCAGCAGTAGACGACAGGGGGCTAACTATGGCTACACCTTC. Amino acid sequence: CASSRRQGANYGYTF.

The V gene is TRBV28, the J gene TRBJ2-7; the D gene could be TRBD1 or TRBD2 (7 bases each). Trimming took 6 bases from V and 9 from J, leaving 27 bases between them. Germline CDR1 reads MDHEN; CDR2 reads SYDVKM. This CDR3 has 16 residues. The CDR3 sequence is CASSSGGEQGSPGQYF. In nucleotides, the CDR3 is TGTGCCAGCAGCTCAGGGGGGGAACAGGGGTCCCCTGGGCAGTACTTC.

In this sample, this clone turned up once. J is TRBJ2-7 and V is TRBV7-9, with D possibly being TRBD1 or TRBD2 (5 bases each). The CDR3 runs to 14 residues. V lost 1 base to trimming and J lost 4 bases, with 11 bases between them. The germline V gene encodes CDR1 SEHNR and CDR2 FQNEAQ (reference sequence). The DNA for the CDR3 is TGTGCCAGCAGCTTAGGGACGGGGACGTACGAGCAGTACTTC. Its protein product is CASSLGTGTYEQYF.

The chain is built from TRBV5-5 and TRBJ2-7; a weak D match, TRBD1 (6 bases). The CDR3 runs to 15 residues. Trimming pared 0 bases from V and 4 bases from J, leaving 14 bases between. CDR1 and CDR2 from the germline V gene are SGHKS and YYEKEE (reference sequence). CDR3 sequence: CASSLAPGHEYEQYF. For the CDR3, the DNA is TGTGCCAGCAGCTTGGCCCCGGGACACGAGTACGAGCAGTACTTC.